The rows below give T cell receptor beta chains drawn from one sample of a study of memory CD4+ T cells and cytomegalovirus serostatus. Profiled with immunoSEQ multiplex PCR; TCRdb holds only in-frame clones, not every one. The sample contains tens of thousands of clones, approximately 82% of which appear only once. Sequences were obtained from memory CD4+ T cells from blood. Every receptor here comes from an adult in good health and CMV-seronegative. Each CDR3 is given with its conserved first and last residue. Fields, in order: V gene, clone size, CDR3 length, D gene, J gene, CDR3 protein, CDR3 DNA. The D gene is left open where the match is weak. A clone size is listed for some rows: how often the clone was seen (once, few, many), or a class if it is expanded.

>TRBV28|few|13|TRBD1|TRBJ1-2
CASRIQGYRGYTF
TGTGCCAGCAGAATACAGGGGTACCGCGGCTACACCTTC
>TRBV2|NA|14|NA|TRBJ1-4
CASSRTGSREKLFF
TGTGCCAGCAGTAGGACGGGGAGTCGAGAAAAACTGTTTTTT
>TRBV30|NA|14|NA|TRBJ2-1
CAWSSDGLSGRQFF
TGTGCCTGGAGTAGTGATGGACTCTCTGGGCGGCAGTTCTTC
>TRBV6-1|NA|15|NA|TRBJ2-1
CASSEASAGNNEQFF
TGTGCCAGCAGTGAAGCTTCGGCCGGGAACAATGAGCAGTTCTTC
>TRBV2|NA|15|NA|TRBJ1-1
CASRKSLGTPPATFF
TGTGCCAGCAGGAAGAGCCTGGGGACACCCCCGGCGACTTTCTTT
>TRBV30|NA|15|TRBD1|TRBJ2-7
CAWGLAGTGGGEQYF
TGTGCCTGGGGTCTTGCCGGGACAGGGGGCGGCGAGCAGTACTTC
>TRBV28|few|13|NA|TRBJ1-2
CASSSGQNYGYTF
TGTGCCAGCAGTTCCGGACAGAACTATGGCTACACCTTC
>TRBV7-6|NA|14|NA|TRBJ2-5
CASSLAARQETQYF
TGTGCCAGCAGCTTAGCTGCCAGGCAAGAGACCCAGTACTTC
>TRBV6-5|NA|14|NA|TRBJ2-7
CASSNSGQFYEQYF
TGTGCCAGCAGTAACAGCGGGCAATTCTACGAGCAGTACTTC
>TRBV2|NA|11|NA|TRBJ2-2
CASSSSGELFF
TGTGCCAGCAGTAGTAGCGGGGAGCTGTTTTTT
>TRBV11-1|NA|15|NA|TRBJ1-1
CASSLVAGGNTEAFF
TGTGCCAGCAGCTTAGTTGCCGGGGGGAACACTGAAGCTTTCTTT
>TRBV9|NA|14|NA|TRBJ1-1
CASSVVAGTTEAFF
TGTGCCAGCAGCGTAGTGGCCGGAACCACTGAAGCTTTCTTT
>TRBV28|NA|16|TRBD1|TRBJ1-2
CASSLGGQGEYYGYTF
TGTGCCAGCAGTTTGGGTGGACAGGGGGAGTACTATGGCTACACCTTC
>TRBV7-7|few|13|NA|TRBJ2-1
CASSLTGHDEQFF
TGTGCCAGCAGCTTAACCGGGCATGATGAGCAGTTCTTC
>TRBV19|NA|14|TRBD1|TRBJ1-1
CASSQGAVFTEAFF
TGTGCCAGTAGTCAGGGGGCGGTATTCACTGAAGCTTTCTTT
>TRBV20-1|NA|11|NA|TRBJ2-7
CSAVQVQGQYF
TGCAGTGCTGTACAGGTTCAAGGGCAGTACTTC
>TRBV7-9|NA|13|TRBD1|TRBJ2-7
CASSRWDRGEQYF
TGTGCCAGCAGCAGATGGGACAGGGGCGAGCAGTACTTC
>TRBV7-8|NA|14|NA|TRBJ2-7
CASSLAGISYEQYF
TGTGCCAGCAGCTTAGCAGGAATTTCCTACGAGCAGTACTTC
>TRBV5-1|few|12|NA|TRBJ2-7
CASSWPGDEQYF
TGCGCCAGCAGCTGGCCGGGGGACGAGCAGTACTTC
>TRBV18|NA|16|TRBD1|TRBJ1-1
CASSPFAGGRDTEAFF
TGTGCCAGCTCACCGTTTGCAGGGGGAAGGGACACTGAAGCTTTCTTT
>TRBV6-1|NA|15|NA|TRBJ2-1
CASSFEGRIYNEQFF
TGTGCCAGCAGTTTTGAAGGGCGGATTTACAATGAGCAGTTCTTC
>TRBV7-9|NA|16|NA|TRBJ2-1
CASSPRPGGLGNEQFF
TGTGCCAGCAGCCCCCGCCCGGGGGGCCTGGGGAATGAGCAGTTCTTC
>TRBV5-3|NA|16|TRBD1|TRBJ1-2
CARSPRGTGGIRGYTF
TGTGCCAGAAGCCCACGAGGGACAGGGGGGATAAGGGGCTACACCTTC
>TRBV21-1|NA|17|NA|TRBJ1-5
CASSKVFRRQGGQPQHF
TGTGCCAGCAGCAAAGTGTTCCGGAGACAGGGGGGCCAGCCCCAGCATTTT
>TRBV7-8|NA|14|TRBD1|TRBJ1-3
CATSNRGSGNTIYF
TGTGCCACCTCGAACAGGGGATCTGGAAACACCATATATTTT
>TRBV11-2|NA|14|NA|TRBJ1-5
CASSLDHSNQPQHF
TGTGCCAGCAGCTTAGATCATAGCAATCAGCCCCAGCATTTT
>TRBV5-1|few|16|NA|TRBJ2-5
CASSLDFAAPQETQYF
TGCGCCAGCAGCTTAGATTTCGCGGCGCCCCAAGAGACCCAGTACTTC
>TRBV6-1|NA|16|NA|TRBJ1-3
CASSEALRAAGNTIYF
TGTGCCAGCAGTGAAGCCCTGAGGGCAGCTGGAAACACCATATATTTT
>TRBV5-1|NA|14|TRBD1|TRBJ2-5
CASSTPGGAETQYF
TGCGCCAGCAGTACCCCAGGGGGCGCGGAGACCCAGTACTTC
>TRBV30|NA|16|TRBD1|TRBJ1-5
CAWSIRTGGSNQPQHF
TGTGCCTGGAGTATCCGGACAGGGGGAAGCAATCAGCCCCAGCATTTT
>TRBV7-6|NA|15|NA|TRBJ2-1
CASSVWMDSYNEQFF
TGTGCCAGCAGCGTCTGGATGGACTCCTACAATGAGCAGTTCTTC
>TRBV4-2|NA|16|TRBD2|TRBJ2-3
CASSQGTSGRTDTQYF
TGTGCCAGCAGCCAAGGGACTAGCGGGCGCACAGATACGCAGTATTTT
>TRBV11-3|NA|15|NA|TRBJ1-5
CASSRQGGDNQPQHF
TGTGCCAGCAGCCGACAAGGCGGGGACAATCAGCCCCAGCATTTT
>TRBV7-2|NA|16|TRBD1|TRBJ1-1
CASSLERGRRDTEAFF
TGTGCCAGCAGCTTAGAAAGGGGGCGTAGGGACACTGAAGCTTTCTTT
>TRBV7-2|NA|15|NA|TRBJ2-7
CASSLMIRGPYEQYF
TGTGCCAGCAGCTTAATGATAAGGGGCCCCTACGAGCAGTACTTC
>TRBV11-3|NA|13|TRBD1|TRBJ2-5
CASSSDREETQYF
TGTGCCAGCAGCTCAGACAGGGAAGAGACCCAGTACTTC
>TRBV29-1|once|13|TRBD1|TRBJ2-5
CSQCRNAGGEEYF
TGCAGCCAATGCCGAAACGCAGGGGGAGAAGAGTACTTC
>TRBV19|NA|14|TRBD1|TRBJ1-2
CASSDRDRIEGYTF
TGTGCCAGTAGTGACCGGGACAGGATTGAGGGCTACACCTTC
>TRBV10-3|few|16|NA|TRBJ2-1
CAISGTREGGPGEQFF
TGTGCCATCAGTGGAACTAGAGAGGGGGGGCCGGGTGAGCAGTTCTTC
>TRBV2|NA|15|TRBD2|TRBJ2-7
CASKAGVLSSYEQYF
TGTGCCAGCAAAGCGGGAGTATTAAGCTCCTACGAGCAGTACTTC
>TRBV2|NA|14|NA|TRBJ2-3
CASSEATPADTQYF
TGTGCCAGCAGTGAGGCTACCCCCGCAGATACGCAGTATTTT
>TRBV2|once|12|NA|TRBJ2-7
CASSAQGYEQYF
TGTGCCAGCAGTGCACAGGGCTACGAGCAGTACTTC
>TRBV29-1|NA|13|NA|TRBJ2-7
CSVETLDTYEQYF
TGCAGCGTTGAGACTCTTGACACCTACGAGCAGTACTTC
>TRBV14|once|14|NA|TRBJ1-1
CASSQRMGDTEAFF
TGTGCCAGCAGCCAACGGATGGGGGACACTGAAGCTTTCTTT
>TRBV7-9|NA|14|NA|TRBJ1-4
CASSPRESFEKLFF
TGTGCCAGCAGCCCACGGGAGTCCTTCGAAAAACTGTTTTTT
>TRBV7-9|NA|12|NA|TRBJ1-1
CASSPGYTEAFF
TGTGCCAGCAGCCCAGGGTATACTGAAGCTTTCTTT
>TRBV7-6|NA|15|NA|TRBJ1-4
CASSLERANNEKLFF
TGTGCCAGCAGCTTAGAGAGGGCCAATAATGAAAAACTGTTTTTT
>TRBV30|NA|14|TRBD1|TRBJ1-4
CACKVDRGNEKLFF
TGTGCCTGCAAAGTCGACAGGGGTAATGAAAAACTGTTTTTT
>TRBV5-1|once|14|NA|TRBJ2-5
CASSLAPGQETQYF
TGCGCCAGCAGCTTGGCTCCAGGGCAAGAGACCCAGTACTTC
>TRBV9|NA|15|NA|TRBJ1-1
CASSVQGVENTEAFF
TGTGCCAGCAGCGTACAAGGGGTTGAGAACACTGAAGCTTTCTTT
>TRBV5-1|few|13|NA|TRBJ1-1
CASSLYRGTEAFF
TGCGCCAGCAGCTTGTATCGGGGGACTGAAGCTTTCTTT
>TRBV7-2|NA|13|NA|TRBJ1-1
CASSLEGPGEAFF
TGTGCCAGCAGCTTAGAGGGGCCAGGGGAAGCTTTCTTT
>TRBV28|NA|18|TRBD2|TRBJ2-3
CASSLGSSWRGGTDTQYF
TGTGCCAGCAGTTTAGGATCATCTTGGCGGGGGGGCACAGATACGCAGTATTTT
>TRBV2|NA|12|NA|TRBJ1-3
CASTPRGYTIYF
TGTGCCAGCACTCCGAGGGGCTACACCATATATTTT
>TRBV18|NA|12|NA|TRBJ1-1
CASGGVLTEAFF
TGTGCCAGTGGTGGGGTTTTAACTGAAGCTTTCTTT
>TRBV2|NA|15|NA|TRBJ1-4
CASRRSGATNEKLFF
TGTGCCAGCAGAAGGTCCGGTGCAACTAATGAAAAACTGTTTTTT
>TRBV7-8|few|16|TRBD1|TRBJ1-5
CASSSDRVWSNQPQHF
TGTGCCAGCAGCTCAGACAGGGTGTGGAGCAATCAGCCCCAGCATTTT
>TRBV11-3|NA|12|NA|TRBJ2-1
CASSPNYNEQFF
TGTGCCAGCAGCCCAAACTACAATGAGCAGTTCTTC